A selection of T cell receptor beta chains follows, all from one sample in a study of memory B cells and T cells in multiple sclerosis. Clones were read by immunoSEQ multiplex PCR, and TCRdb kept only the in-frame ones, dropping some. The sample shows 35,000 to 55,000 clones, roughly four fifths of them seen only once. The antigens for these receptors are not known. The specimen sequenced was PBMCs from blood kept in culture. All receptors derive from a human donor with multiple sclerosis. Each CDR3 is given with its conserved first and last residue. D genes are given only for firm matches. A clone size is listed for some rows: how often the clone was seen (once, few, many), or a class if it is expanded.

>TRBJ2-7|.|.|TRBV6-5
TGTGCCAGCAGTTACCGGGACCGGGACTACGAGCAGTACTTC
CASSYRDRDYEQYF
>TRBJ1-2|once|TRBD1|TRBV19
TGTGCCAGTAGTATAGAGAGCAGGGGGCAAAGTTATGGCTACACCTTC
CASSIESRGQSYGYTF
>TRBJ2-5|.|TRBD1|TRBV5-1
TGCGCCAGCAGCGGTGGGACAGGGGGTCGGGAGACCCAGTACTTC
CASSGGTGGRETQYF
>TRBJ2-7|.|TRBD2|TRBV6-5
TGTGCCAGCAGACCTCCTCTAGCGGGGGCTTACGAGCAGTACTTC
CASRPPLAGAYEQYF
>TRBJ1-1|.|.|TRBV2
TGTGCCAGCACCAAAGGGGTCGGCACTGAAGCTTTCTTT
CASTKGVGTEAFF
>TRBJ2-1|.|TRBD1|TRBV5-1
TGCGCCAGCAGCCTCGGACAGGGTCATGAGCAGTTCTTC
CASSLGQGHEQFF
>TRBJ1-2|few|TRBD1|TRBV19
TGTGCCAGTAGATACGGGACAGCCTATGGCTACACCTTC
CASRYGTAYGYTF
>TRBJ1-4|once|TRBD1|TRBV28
TGTGCCAGCAGGGACGCGGGACAGAAAAATGAAAAACTGTTTTTT
CASRDAGQKNEKLFF
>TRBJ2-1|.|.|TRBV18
TGTGCCAGCTCACCAGTTGGAAATGAGCAGTTCTTC
CASSPVGNEQFF
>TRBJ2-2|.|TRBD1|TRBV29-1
TGCAGCGTGCTGGGACAGGGGGCAGGCGGCGGGGAGCTGTTTTTT
CSVLGQGAGGGELFF
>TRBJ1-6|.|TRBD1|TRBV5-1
TGCGCCAGCAGGCCGGGACAGGGTGCTTCACCCCTCCACTTT
CASRPGQGASPLHF
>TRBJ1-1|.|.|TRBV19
TGTGCCAGTAGTCGTGGGGCGGTGAACACTGAAGCTTTCTTT
CASSRGAVNTEAFF
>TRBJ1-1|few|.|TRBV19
TGTGCCAGTAGTATCTCGGCAAGCAACACTGAAGCTTTCTTT
CASSISASNTEAFF
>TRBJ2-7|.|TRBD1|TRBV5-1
TGCGCCAGCAGCTTGGGTCTCGTGGGACAGGGGCACGAGCAGTACTTC
CASSLGLVGQGHEQYF
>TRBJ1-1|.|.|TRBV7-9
TGTGCCAGCAGCTCCAACGAGAACACTGAAGCTTTCTTT
CASSSNENTEAFF
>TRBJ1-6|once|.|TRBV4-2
TGTGCCAGCAGCCCCGAACAGGGTCTCTTCGCTTCACCCCTCCACTTT
CASSPEQGLFASPLHF
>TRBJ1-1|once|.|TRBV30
TGTGCCTGGAGTGTCGGGGGAATGAACACTGAAGCTTTCTTT
CAWSVGGMNTEAFF
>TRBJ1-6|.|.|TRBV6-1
TGTGCCAGCAGTGAAACACAGGGATCCAATTCACCCCTCCACTTT
CASSETQGSNSPLHF
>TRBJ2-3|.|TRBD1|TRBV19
TGTGCCAGTAGTAGGGGACAGGCCCTGGGCACAGATACGCAGTATTTT
CASSRGQALGTDTQYF
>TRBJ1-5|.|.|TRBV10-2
TGCGCCAGCAGTGAGTCGCATCCGGGAGATCAGCCCCAGCATTTT
CASSESHPGDQPQHF
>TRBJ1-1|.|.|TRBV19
TGTGCCAGTAGTGGGGGGATATTGAACACTGAAGCTTTCTTT
CASSGGILNTEAFF
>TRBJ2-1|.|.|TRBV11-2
TGTGCCAGCAGCTTAGTAGGCGGTGTGGGCGATGAGCAGTTCTTC
CASSLVGGVGDEQFF
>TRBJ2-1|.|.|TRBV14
TGTGCCAGCAGCCAAGGCGTCAGGGGAAGCGAGCAGTTCTTC
CASSQGVRGSEQFF
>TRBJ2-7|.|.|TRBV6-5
TGTGCCAGCAGTCCCGGGATTTTAAGGTACGAGCAGTACTTC
CASSPGILRYEQYF
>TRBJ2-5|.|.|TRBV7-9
TGTGCCAGCAGCTTTGGAAATATCCAAGAGACCCAGTACTTC
CASSFGNIQETQYF
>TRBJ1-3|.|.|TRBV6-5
TGTGCCAGCACTACCGGAAACACCATATATTTT
CASTTGNTIYF
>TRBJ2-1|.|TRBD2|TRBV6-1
TGTGCCAGCACCCGGACTAGCGGGGGGTTCCTCGAGCAGTTCTTC
CASTRTSGGFLEQFF
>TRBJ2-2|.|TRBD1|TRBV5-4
TGTGCCAGCAGCACGGGGACAGACCTCACCGGGGAGCTGTTTTTT
CASSTGTDLTGELFF
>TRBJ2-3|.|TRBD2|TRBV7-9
TGTGCCAGCAGCTTACGGCGGGGGGACGCAGATACGCAGTATTTT
CASSLRRGDADTQYF
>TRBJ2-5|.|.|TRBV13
TGTGCCAGCAGCTTCGGGGCGGAGACCCAGTACTTC
CASSFGAETQYF
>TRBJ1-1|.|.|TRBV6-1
TGTGCCAGCAGTGAAGCGCCCGAGAGCCTCATAAAAGCTTTCTTT
CASSEAPESLIKAFF
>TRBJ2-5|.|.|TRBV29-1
TGCAGCGTCACCCCGGAGGTGGAGACCCAGTACTTC
CSVTPEVETQYF
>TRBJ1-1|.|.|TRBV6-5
TGTGCCAGCAGTTGGGATCCTGTCAGGGAGGCTTTCTTT
CASSWDPVREAFF
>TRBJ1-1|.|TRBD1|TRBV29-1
TGCAGCGTCGAAGACAGGGACACTGAAGCTTTCTTT
CSVEDRDTEAFF
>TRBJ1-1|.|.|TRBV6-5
TGTGCCAGCAGTCAGCCGAACACTGAAGCTTTCTTT
CASSQPNTEAFF
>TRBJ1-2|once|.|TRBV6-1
TGTGCCAGCAGTGCTACTCTAGATGGCTACACCTTC
CASSATLDGYTF
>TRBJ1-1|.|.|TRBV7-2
TGTGCCAGCAGCCAGCGGGGCGTGAACACTGAAGCTTTCTTT
CASSQRGVNTEAFF
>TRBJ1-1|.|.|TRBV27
TGTGCCAGCAGTTTAAGGAAGGGAAACACTGAAGCTTTCTTT
CASSLRKGNTEAFF
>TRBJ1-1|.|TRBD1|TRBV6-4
TGTGCCAGCCCTCGCCGGGGACAGGGGGAGAATGAAGCTTTCTTT
CASPRRGQGENEAFF
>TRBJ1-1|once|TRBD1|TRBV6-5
TGTGCCAGCAGTCGTCCCCAGGGGGTGAACACTGAAGCTTTCTTT
CASSRPQGVNTEAFF
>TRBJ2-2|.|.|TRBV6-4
TGTGCCAGCAGTGCCGGGACAAAGCTGTTTTTT
CASSAGTKLFF
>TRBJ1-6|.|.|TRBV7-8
TGTGCCAGCAGCTTAGCGGCGGGGGGCAGCAATAATTCACCCCTCCACTTT
CASSLAAGGSNNSPLHF
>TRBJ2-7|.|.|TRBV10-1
TGCGCCAGCAGTACCCAGCTAGCAGGCGAGCAGTACTTC
CASSTQLAGEQYF
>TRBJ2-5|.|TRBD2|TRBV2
TGTGCCAGCAACCGCGGGGGGCGCCAAGAGACCCAGTACTTC
CASNRGGRQETQYF
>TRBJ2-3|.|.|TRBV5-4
TGTGCCAGCAGCTTGAAGGGCAGGGCGACAGATACGCAGTATTTT
CASSLKGRATDTQYF
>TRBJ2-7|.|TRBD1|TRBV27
TGTGCCAGCAGCTGGACAGGGGGCGACTACGAGCAGTACTTC
CASSWTGGDYEQYF
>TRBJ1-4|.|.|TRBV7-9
TGTGCCAGCAGCCCAAGGGCTAATGAAAAACTGTTTTTT
CASSPRANEKLFF
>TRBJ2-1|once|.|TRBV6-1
TGTGCCAGCAGTGGGTGGGGGAGTTACAATGAGCAGTTCTTC
CASSGWGSYNEQFF
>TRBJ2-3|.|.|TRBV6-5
TGTGCCAGCAGTTACTCGTGGAGCCACACAGATACGCAGTATTTT
CASSYSWSHTDTQYF
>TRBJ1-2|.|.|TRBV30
TGTGCCTGGAGTGTGGCCGAAGACTATGGCTACACCTTC
CAWSVAEDYGYTF
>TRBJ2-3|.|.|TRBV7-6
TGTGCCAGCAGCTTACCATCACTCGATACGCAGTATTTT
CASSLPSLDTQYF
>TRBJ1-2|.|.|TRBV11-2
TGTGCCAGCAGCTCGGGTATGGTCTATGGCTACACCTTC
CASSSGMVYGYTF
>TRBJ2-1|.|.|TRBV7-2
TGTGCCAGCAGCTTAGATGGGGGATACAATGAGCAGTTCTTC
CASSLDGGYNEQFF